Below, 24 T cell receptor beta chains from the same sample are listed, as sequenced in a study of sequential checkpoint blockade in melanoma. Specified treatment: randomized to nivolumab then ipilimumab (arm A) or the reverse (arm B). Repertoires were generated with immunoSEQ multiplex PCR, while TCRdb's copy carries only in-frame clones and drops some. The sample carries about 20,000 clones, around 78% recorded once. The source material was CD8+ T cells sorted from blood (inferred from file names), sampled from a patient given nivolumab and ipilimumab in sequence. Source of these receptors: a human donor with melanoma.

The chain is built from TRBV7-6 and TRBJ2-1; 15 bases match TRBD2. The CDR3 is 16 amino acids. Germline V CDR1 and CDR2: SGHVS, FNYEAQ. Trimming removed 3 bases from V and 4 bases from J; junction bases left unmatched: 1. CDR3 DNA sequence: TGTGCCAGCAGCTTGGGGACTAGCGGGGGGTACAATGAGCAGTTCTTC. Its protein product is CASSLGTSGGYNEQFF.

The genes are TRBV27 and TRBJ1-5; 9 nucleotides agree with TRBD1. CDR1 MNHEY and CDR2 SMNVEV come from the germline V gene (reference sequence). This CDR3 comprises 14 residues. The junction had 3 bases not matched to a gene; V was cut back by 5 bases and J by 4 bases. Written as DNA, the CDR3 is TGTGCCAGCAGTGTAGGACAGGGGAATCAGCCCCAGCATTTT. The encoded protein is CASSVGQGNQPQHF.

This clone was seen a single time. The rearrangement joins TRBV7-9 to TRBJ2-1, with D possibly being TRBD2 (6 bases). From germline, CDR1 is SEHNR and CDR2 FQNEAQ (reference sequence). The V gene lost 3 bases and the J gene lost 5 bases, with 11 bases spanning the gap. The CDR3 totals 14 residues. CDR3 region: CASSFQRRDNEQFF. The CDR3 DNA follows: TGTGCCAGCAGCTTTCAGCGGAGGGACAATGAGCAGTTCTTC.

The genes are TRBV6-4 and TRBJ2-2; D might be TRBD2 (5 bases). Per germline, CDR1 MRHNA and CDR2 SNTAGT. CDR3 size: 13 residues. Trimming removed 3 bases at V and 3 bases at J, with 5 bases between. CDR3 residues: CASSERDTGELFF. The CDR3 DNA reads TGTGCCAGCAGTGAGCGGGACACCGGGGAGCTGTTTTTT.

As for this clone: The sample carries other DNA sequences with the same CDR3. The chain employs TRBV5-1 and TRBJ2-1, with 7 bases identical to TRBD2. CDR1 SGHRS and CDR2 YFSETQ come from the germline V gene. The CDR3 contains 14 residues. The J segment lost 3 bases and the V segment lost 2 bases, leaving 2 bases of the junction unmatched. The CDR3 DNA reads as TGCGCCAGCAGCTTCGGCGGGGGCTACAATGAGCAGTTCTTC. It translates to CASSFGGGYNEQFF.

The genes are TRBV5-1 and TRBJ1-1; 9 bases match TRBD1. The germline CDR1 and CDR2 sequences are SGHRS and YFSETQ. Trimming cost V 3 bases and J 6 bases; bases outside gene matches: 6. The CDR3 is made up of 14 amino acids. The CDR3 nucleotides are TGCGCCAGCAGCTCGACAGGGGGGAAAGCTGAAGCTTTCTTT. This sequence encodes CASSSTGGKAEAFF. Looking up the rest from reference TRBV5-1 and TRBJ1-1 gives the full variable domain: KAGVTQTPRYLIKTRGQQVTLSCSPISGHRSVSWYQQTPGQGLQFLFEYFSETQRNKGNFPGRFSGRQFSNSRSEMNVSTLELGDSALYLCASSSTGGKAEAFFGQGTRLTVV.

CDR3 sequence (DNA): TGTGCCAGCAGCTTGGGCGGGGCGGGGGAGCAGTACTTC. Translation: CASSLGGAGEQYF. V usage is TRBV5-6 and J usage is TRBJ2-5; 7 nucleotides align to TRBD2. From germline, CDR1 is SGHDT and CDR2 YYEEEE. J lost 11 bases, V lost 0 bases, and 7 bases had no gene match. The CDR3 has 13 residues.

The chain uses TRBV28 and TRBJ2-7, with D possibly matching TRBD2 (5 bases). The V gene lost 2 bases and the J gene lost 3 bases, with 11 bases spanning the gap. This CDR3 region has 14 residues. Germline values: CDR1 MDHEN, CDR2 SYDVKM. In nucleotides, the CDR3 is TGTGCCAGCAGTTTAAGAGGGCAGGACTACGAGCAGTACTTC. This translates into CASSLRGQDYEQYF.

This clone was seen only a few times. V is TRBV7-9 and J is TRBJ1-1; maybe TRBD1 (5 bases). The germline V gene encodes CDR1 SEHNR and CDR2 FQNEAQ (reference sequence). The CDR3 is 12 amino acids. V lost 2 bases, J lost 9 bases, and 10 bases lay in between. In nucleotides, the CDR3 is TGTGCCAGCAGCTTAATCAGGGATCAAGCTTTCTTT. It translates to CASSLIRDQAFF.

V gene TRBV6-6 combines with J gene TRBJ2-7, with a tentative D call TRBD1 (5 bases). The CDR3 totals 14 residues. Trimming removed 5 bases at V and 0 bases at J, with 11 bases between. Germline V lookup: CDR1 MNHNY, CDR2 SVGAGI (reference sequence). The CDR3 loop reads CASSTDSNSYEQYF. The CDR3 DNA follows: TGTGCCAGCAGTACAGACAGCAACTCCTACGAGCAGTACTTC.

This clone was seen just once. The chain joins TRBV19 to TRBJ2-3; TRBD2 matches at 11 bases. This CDR3 is 15 amino acids long. CDR1 is LNHDA, CDR2 SQIVND, per germline (reference sequence). After removal of 5 bases from V and 2 bases from J, the junction contained 3 bases not matched to a gene. This chain's CDR3 is CASSSLAGVTDTQYF. In nucleotides, the CDR3 is TGTGCCAGTAGTTCACTAGCGGGGGTCACAGATACGCAGTATTTT. The full variable domain, completed using reference TRBV19 and TRBJ2-3, is DGGITQSPKYLFRKEGQNVTLSCEQNLNHDAMYWYRQDPGQGLRLIYYSQIVNDFQKGDIAEGYSVSREKKESFPLTVTSAQKNPTAFYLCASSSLAGVTDTQYFGPGTRLTVL.

This clone is medium-sized in the sample. The V and J genes are TRBV28 and TRBJ2-7; 8 nucleotides line up with TRBD1. V was clipped by 9 bases and J by 3 bases; unmatched bases: 4. Germline CDR1 reads MDHEN; CDR2 reads SYDVKM. CDR3 length equals 12 residues. CDR3 loop: CASVDRGYEQYF. Written as DNA, the CDR3 is TGTGCCAGTGTAGACAGGGGCTACGAGCAGTACTTC.

The chain carries TRBV19 and TRBJ1-1; weak D call: TRBD1 (5 bases). The germline CDR1 and CDR2 sequences are LNHDA and SQIVND (reference sequence). Trimming cost V 5 bases and J 6 bases, with 13 bases left between them. The CDR3 extends over 13 amino acids. The CDR3 loop is CASSFPGFAEAFF. In DNA form, the CDR3 reads TGTGCCAGTAGTTTCCCAGGGTTCGCTGAAGCTTTCTTT.

The rearrangement joins TRBV2 to TRBJ1-2; tentatively, D is TRBD1 (6 bases). V lost 0 bases and J 4 bases, leaving 12 bases between the germline ends. CDR3 length: 15 amino acids. CDR1 is SNHLY and CDR2 is FYNNEI in the germline V gene. CDR3 loop: CASSEAGGGTYGYTF. CDR3 coding DNA: TGTGCCAGCAGTGAAGCTGGGGGCGGAACCTATGGCTACACCTTC.

The gene calls are TRBV6-1 and TRBJ2-7; tentative D call: TRBD2 (6 bases). The CDR3 extends over 12 amino acids. Trimming took 10 bases from V and 2 from J, leaving 12 bases between them. Germline V gene lookup returns CDR1 MNHNS and CDR2 SASEGT. The CDR3 sequence: CATALATYEQYF. The CDR3 DNA is TGTGCCACCGCTCTAGCGACCTACGAGCAGTACTTC.

The chain carries TRBV7-3 and TRBJ2-1, with 11 bases matching TRBD2. The CDR3 totals 15 residues. V was clipped by 2 bases and J by 9 bases; unmatched bases: 6. Germline assignment: CDR1 SGHTA and CDR2 FQGTGA. CDR3: CASSLVAGGPGEQFF. The DNA of the CDR3 is TGTGCCAGCAGCTTAGTAGCGGGAGGGCCAGGTGAGCAGTTCTTC.

The V call is TRBV28, the J call TRBJ1-1, with a weak D call TRBD1 (6 bases). The germline gives CDR1 MDHEN, CDR2 SYDVKM. V was cut by 3 bases and J by 3 bases, with 23 bases left in between. This CDR3 is built from 18 residues. CDR3 amino acids: CASSLYMRGIRSDTEAFF. The CDR3 DNA reads TGTGCCAGCAGTTTGTATATGAGGGGGATAAGGTCGGACACTGAAGCTTTCTTT.

The chain has TRBV5-6 and TRBJ1-3; TRBD1 is a possible D gene (6 bases). Germline CDR1 is SGHDT and CDR2 is YYEEEE. The germline V and J ends were trimmed by 2 bases and 2 bases, with 14 bases remaining between them. This CDR3 is built from 16 residues. The DNA for the CDR3 is TGTGCCAGCAGCTTACCTGGACAGACCGCTGGAAACACCATATATTTT. Amino acid sequence: CASSLPGQTAGNTIYF.

The V and J genes are TRBV29-1 and TRBJ2-5; possible D gene TRBD2, 6 bases. The CDR3 length is 11 residues. V lost 4 bases, J lost 7 bases, and 10 bases lay in between. In germline, CDR1 is SQVTM, CDR2 ANQGSEA. CDR3 DNA: TGCAGCGTTGTGGACTATGGGACCCAGTACTTC. Translation: CSVVDYGTQYF.

In this sample, this clone turned up once. As DNA, the CDR3 is TGTGCCAGCAGCCCTGGAGGGGTTGGCTACACCTTC. It is translated as CASSPGGVGYTF. The rearrangement links TRBV28 to TRBJ1-2, with a possible D match to TRBD1 (5 bases). Germline V gives CDR1 MDHEN, CDR2 SYDVKM. The CDR3 is 12 amino acids. Trimming took 6 bases from V and 7 from J, leaving 12 bases between them.

This clone was counted once. The gene calls are TRBV30 and TRBJ2-2; TRBD1 matches 8 bases. V was pared by 3 bases and J by 5 bases, with 2 bases of the junction left unmatched. The CDR3 runs to 13 residues. Germline values: CDR1 GTSNPN, CDR2 SVGIG (reference sequence). Here the CDR3 reads CAWSGTGTGELFF. CDR3 DNA sequence: TGTGCCTGGAGCGGGACAGGAACCGGGGAGCTGTTTTTT. The whole variable domain, filled in from reference TRBV30 and TRBJ2-2, reads SQTIHQWPATLVQPVGSPLSLECTVEGTSNPNLYWYRQAAGRGLQLLFYSVGIGQISSEVPQNLSASRPQDRQFILSSKKLLLSDSGFYLCAWSGTGTGELFFGEGSRLTVL.

V usage is TRBV2 and J usage is TRBJ1-2, with TRBD1 identical over 12 bases. Trimming took 7 bases from V and 7 from J; bases not matched to a gene: 7. CDR1 is SNHLY, CDR2 FYNNEI, per germline. This CDR3 comprises 14 residues. The CDR3 protein is CASNAGTGGSGYTF. The DNA of the CDR3 is TGTGCCAGCAACGCCGGGACAGGGGGCTCTGGCTACACCTTC.

This chain uses TRBV28 with TRBJ2-7, with TRBD2 matching 10 bases. CDR1 MDHEN and CDR2 SYDVKM come from the germline V gene. CDR3 length equals 15 residues. V gave up 6 bases and J gave up 3 bases; unmatched junction bases: 8. Written as DNA, the CDR3 is TGTGCCAGCAGCTTCCTTAGACTAGCGGGCTACGAGCAGTACTTC. It specifies CASSFLRLAGYEQYF. The full variable domain, completed using reference TRBV28 and TRBJ2-7, is DVKVTQSSRYLVKRTGEKVFLECVQDMDHENMFWYRQDPGLGLRLIYFSYDVKMKEKGDIPEGYSVSREKKERFSLILESASTNQTSMYLCASSFLRLAGYEQYFGPGTRLTVT.

This chain uses TRBV28 with TRBJ1-5; 7 bases line up with TRBD1. The J segment lost 2 bases and the V segment lost 8 bases, leaving 9 bases of the junction unmatched. Germline CDR1 MDHEN, CDR2 SYDVKM. This CDR3 contains 15 residues. The CDR3 DNA sequence: TGTGCCAGCGGCCACAGGGGATTCGGCAATCAGCCCCAGCATTTT. Its translation: CASGHRGFGNQPQHF.